A selection of T cell receptor beta chains follows, all from one sample in a study of blood T cell repertoires in COVID-19. Repertoires were generated with immunoSEQ multiplex PCR, while TCRdb's copy carries only in-frame clones and drops some. This repertoire shows roughly 220,000 clones, about 90% found once; its top ten account for around 15%. Sequencing input: PBMCs or T cells enriched from blood (not recorded which). The receptors come from a woman aged 45-59 years with acute COVID-19. The CDR3 runs from the conserved cysteine through the conserved F or W. D genes are given only for firm matches. Size is stated for part of the rows, as once, few or many counts, or as a class when the clone is expanded.

clone_size: once; j_call: TRBJ2-4; v_call: TRBV5-5; d_call: TRBD2; cdr3_nt: TGTGCCAGCAGTCGGGAAGGGGCGGCGGGAGCCATGAACATTCAGTACTTC; cdr3_aa: CASSREGAAGAMNIQYF
clone_size: -; j_call: TRBJ2-7; v_call: TRBV27; d_call: -; cdr3_nt: TGTGCCAGCAGTTTATCCGCAGGGACCTACGAGCAGTACTTC; cdr3_aa: CASSLSAGTYEQYF
clone_size: -; j_call: TRBJ2-2; v_call: TRBV9; d_call: TRBD2; cdr3_nt: TGTGCCAGCAGCGTAGTTTCCGGACTAGCGGGCTTCAACGGGGAGCTGTTTTTT; cdr3_aa: CASSVVSGLAGFNGELFF
clone_size: -; j_call: TRBJ1-3; v_call: TRBV9; d_call: TRBD1; cdr3_nt: TGTGCCAGCAGCGCCCCCGGGACAGGGTTCGCTGGAAACACCATATATTTT; cdr3_aa: CASSAPGTGFAGNTIYF
clone_size: -; j_call: TRBJ1-1; v_call: TRBV7-9; d_call: -; cdr3_nt: TGTGCCAGCAGCTCCGGTACTGAAGCTTTCTTT; cdr3_aa: CASSSGTEAFF
clone_size: -; j_call: TRBJ2-1; v_call: TRBV6-2/TRBV6-3; d_call: TRBD2; cdr3_nt: TGTGCCAGCAGTTACGGCCTAGCGGGAGGGCATGAGCAGTTCTTC; cdr3_aa: CASSYGLAGGHEQFF
clone_size: -; j_call: TRBJ2-6; v_call: TRBV5-1; d_call: TRBD2; cdr3_nt: TGCGCCAGCAGCTTCCACGGGACTAGCGGGAGAACCCCCGACTCTGGGGCCAACGTCCTGACTTTC; cdr3_aa: CASSFHGTSGRTPDSGANVLTF
clone_size: -; j_call: TRBJ1-4; v_call: TRBV30; d_call: TRBD1; cdr3_nt: TGTGCCTGTCCAGGGGGCCATTCAACTAATGAAAAACTGTTTTTT; cdr3_aa: CACPGGHSTNEKLFF
clone_size: -; j_call: TRBJ2-7; v_call: TRBV27; d_call: -; cdr3_nt: TGTGCCAGCAGTCCGTACGGCCTCTGGGGAAGGGAGGAGTACTTC; cdr3_aa: CASSPYGLWGREEYF
clone_size: -; j_call: TRBJ2-2; v_call: TRBV7-9; d_call: TRBD1; cdr3_nt: TGTGCCAGCAGCTTGGGGACAGGGGTGACCGGGGAGCTGTTTTTT; cdr3_aa: CASSLGTGVTGELFF
clone_size: few; j_call: TRBJ2-3; v_call: TRBV6-5; d_call: TRBD2; cdr3_nt: TGTGCCAGCAGTCTTCTAGCGGGAATCACAGATACGCAGTATTTT; cdr3_aa: CASSLLAGITDTQYF
clone_size: -; j_call: TRBJ1-1; v_call: TRBV3-1/TRBV3-2; d_call: -; cdr3_nt: TGTGCCAGCAGGCAGACAGCCCAAACTGAAGCTTTCTTT; cdr3_aa: CASRQTAQTEAFF
clone_size: -; j_call: TRBJ1-1; v_call: TRBV9; d_call: TRBD1; cdr3_nt: TGTGCCAGCAGCGTAGGGGACAGAGAAGCTTTCTTT; cdr3_aa: CASSVGDREAFF
clone_size: -; j_call: TRBJ2-1; v_call: TRBV27; d_call: TRBD1; cdr3_nt: TGTGCCAGCGGGACAGTTGGGAATGAGCAGTTCTTC; cdr3_aa: CASGTVGNEQFF
clone_size: -; j_call: TRBJ2-7; v_call: TRBV11-2; d_call: -; cdr3_nt: TGTGCCAGCAGCTTAGCTGGGGCGGTAGGTGAGCAGTACTTC; cdr3_aa: CASSLAGAVGEQYF
clone_size: -; j_call: TRBJ1-6; v_call: TRBV28; d_call: -; cdr3_nt: TGTGCCAGCAATGCCCCGGAGGGGCTGGATTCACCCCTCCACTTT; cdr3_aa: CASNAPEGLDSPLHF
clone_size: -; j_call: TRBJ2-5; v_call: TRBV7-9; d_call: TRBD1; cdr3_nt: TGTGCCAGCAGCTCTACAGGGGGCCAAGAGACCCAGTACTTC; cdr3_aa: CASSSTGGQETQYF
clone_size: -; j_call: TRBJ1-2; v_call: TRBV9; d_call: -; cdr3_nt: TGTGCCAGCAGCGTATTGCCAGGGCGAGACTATGGCTACACCTTC; cdr3_aa: CASSVLPGRDYGYTF
clone_size: many; j_call: TRBJ2-2; v_call: TRBV3-1/TRBV3-2; d_call: -; cdr3_nt: TGTGCCAGCACCACGCGGGGAGTGGCGCATCCCGGGGAGCTGTTTTTT; cdr3_aa: CASTTRGVAHPGELFF
clone_size: -; j_call: TRBJ2-1; v_call: TRBV30; d_call: -; cdr3_nt: TGTGCCTGGACTCTCAACCGGGGATACAATGAGCAGTTCTTC; cdr3_aa: CAWTLNRGYNEQFF
clone_size: -; j_call: TRBJ2-5; v_call: TRBV5-1; d_call: -; cdr3_nt: TGCGCCAGCAGCTCACAACCCCAAGAGACCCAGTACTTC; cdr3_aa: CASSSQPQETQYF
clone_size: few; j_call: TRBJ2-1; v_call: TRBV15; d_call: TRBD2; cdr3_nt: TGTGCCACCAGCCCCGTCGTAGTCCGGCTAGCGGAAAACAATGAGCAGTTCTTC; cdr3_aa: CATSPVVVRLAENNEQFF
clone_size: -; j_call: TRBJ2-1; v_call: TRBV27; d_call: TRBD1; cdr3_nt: TGTGCCAGCAGTTCACAGGGGCGTAAAAGGGGGAGAGCCTACAATGAGCAGTTCTTC; cdr3_aa: CASSSQGRKRGRAYNEQFF
clone_size: -; j_call: TRBJ2-5; v_call: TRBV24-1; d_call: -; cdr3_nt: TGTGCCACCAGTGACCTGTACCAAGAGACCCAGTACTTC; cdr3_aa: CATSDLYQETQYF
clone_size: many; j_call: TRBJ1-6; v_call: TRBV7-8; d_call: -; cdr3_nt: TGTGCCAGCAGCTTAGATCCTTCCCGGGAGAGCTCCTATAATTCACCCCTCCACTTT; cdr3_aa: CASSLDPSRESSYNSPLHF
clone_size: -; j_call: TRBJ1-1; v_call: TRBV19; d_call: -; cdr3_nt: TGTGCCAGTAGTATAGGGCAGGTGACTGAAGCTTTCTTT; cdr3_aa: CASSIGQVTEAFF
clone_size: -; j_call: TRBJ2-1; v_call: TRBV19; d_call: TRBD1; cdr3_nt: TGTGCCAGTAGTCAGCAAACCGGGACAGCCTACAATGAGCAGTTCTTC; cdr3_aa: CASSQQTGTAYNEQFF
clone_size: -; j_call: TRBJ2-6; v_call: TRBV24-1; d_call: TRBD1; cdr3_nt: TGTGCCACCAGTCCAAGTTGGACAGGGGGTCCTGGGGCCAACGTCCTGACTTTC; cdr3_aa: CATSPSWTGGPGANVLTF
clone_size: -; j_call: TRBJ2-7; v_call: TRBV2; d_call: -; cdr3_nt: TGTGCCAGCAGGGACAGTTCCTACGAGCAGTACTTC; cdr3_aa: CASRDSSYEQYF
clone_size: -; j_call: TRBJ2-7; v_call: TRBV27; d_call: -; cdr3_nt: TGTGCCAGCAGTTTATGGGCCAGGGCTCCCTACGAGCAGTACTTC; cdr3_aa: CASSLWARAPYEQYF
clone_size: -; j_call: TRBJ2-7; v_call: TRBV6-2/TRBV6-3; d_call: -; cdr3_nt: TGTGCCAGCAGTTACTCACGGGAGAGCTCCTACGAGCAGTACTTC; cdr3_aa: CASSYSRESSYEQYF
clone_size: -; j_call: TRBJ1-4; v_call: TRBV27; d_call: TRBD1; cdr3_nt: TGTGCCAGCAGTTTATGGGACAGGCCCGAAAAACTGTTTTTT; cdr3_aa: CASSLWDRPEKLFF
clone_size: -; j_call: TRBJ2-1; v_call: TRBV27; d_call: TRBD1; cdr3_nt: TGTGCCAGCAGTCCCGACAGGGCGTTCTACAATGAGCAGTTCTTC; cdr3_aa: CASSPDRAFYNEQFF
clone_size: -; j_call: TRBJ1-1; v_call: TRBV28; d_call: -; cdr3_nt: TGTGCCAGCAGTTTCCAGGCCCCAGGCACTGAAGCTTTCTTT; cdr3_aa: CASSFQAPGTEAFF
clone_size: -; j_call: TRBJ1-3; v_call: TRBV7-2; d_call: -; cdr3_nt: TGTGCCAGCAGCTTTTCAGGGGCTGGAAACACCATATATTTT; cdr3_aa: CASSFSGAGNTIYF
clone_size: once; j_call: TRBJ1-2; v_call: TRBV27; d_call: TRBD1; cdr3_nt: TGTGCCAGTAAGGACAGAGGGGGCATAATCTATGGCTACACCTTC; cdr3_aa: CASKDRGGIIYGYTF
clone_size: -; j_call: TRBJ2-7; v_call: TRBV28; d_call: -; cdr3_nt: TGTGCCAGCAGTTTTAGCGTGACATACGAGCAGTACTTC; cdr3_aa: CASSFSVTYEQYF
clone_size: once; j_call: TRBJ2-5; v_call: TRBV10-2; d_call: TRBD2; cdr3_nt: TGCGCCAGCAGTCGCCAGGGACTAGCGGGGGAGGAGACCCAGTACTTC; cdr3_aa: CASSRQGLAGEETQYF
clone_size: -; j_call: TRBJ2-7; v_call: TRBV19; d_call: TRBD2; cdr3_nt: TGTGCCAGTAGTGCCGACAGGCCCGGGACTAGCGGGTCCCCCTACGAGCAGTACTTC; cdr3_aa: CASSADRPGTSGSPYEQYF
clone_size: -; j_call: TRBJ2-7; v_call: TRBV28; d_call: TRBD1; cdr3_nt: TGTGCCACCAACAGGGGAATGTACGAGCAGTACTTC; cdr3_aa: CATNRGMYEQYF